These 17 T cell receptor beta chains were all obtained from the same sample, sequenced in a study of blood T cell repertoires in COVID-19. Repertoires were generated with immunoSEQ multiplex PCR, while TCRdb's copy carries only in-frame clones and drops some. The sample includes around 330,000 clones, 85% seen only once; the top ten take under 2%. Sequencing used PBMCs or T cells enriched from blood (not recorded which). These receptors all come from a woman aged 25 to 39 who had been exposed to COVID-19.

The chain carries TRBV27 and TRBJ2-7, with 9 bases lining up with TRBD2. V dropped 5 bases and J dropped 0; count of bases not matched to a gene: 8. The germline gives CDR1 MNHEY, CDR2 SMNVEV (reference sequence). CDR3 length: 16 residues. The CDR3 is CASSLTGGLASYEQYF. Written as DNA, the CDR3 is TGTGCCAGCAGTCTAACGGGGGGACTAGCCTCCTACGAGCAGTACTTC.

This clone was picked up many times. This rearrangement joins TRBV5-1 to TRBJ1-2; possible D gene TRBD1, 6 bases. CDR3 length: 16 residues. Per germline, CDR1 SGHRS and CDR2 YFSETQ. The V and J ends lost 2 bases and 8 bases respectively, with 22 bases between them. CDR3 nucleotide sequence: TGCGCCAGCAGCTTCTACAGGGTAGGCGAGTCTGGAGGCTACACCTTC. Translating it yields CASSFYRVGESGGYTF.

The chain joins TRBV21-1 to TRBJ1-5; TRBD1 is the table's D call and was not checked against the DNA. TRBV21-1 is recorded as a pseudogene. The CDR3 loop spans 16 amino acids. The CDR3 reads CASSKRGQGRAQPQHF. CDR3 DNA sequence: TGTGCCAGCAGCAAAAGGGGACAGGGAAGGGCTCAGCCCCAGCATTTT.

This clone has only one observation. The V call is TRBV18, the J call TRBJ1-1; possible D gene TRBD1, 5 bases. Per the germline V gene, CDR1 is KGHSH and CDR2 is LQKENI. The length of the CDR3 is 15 residues. The V end was cut by 3 bases, the J end by 1 base, with 12 bases between. In DNA, the CDR3 is TGTGCCAGCTCACCCCAGGACACCAAGAACACTGAAGCTTTCTTT. Its translation: CASSPQDTKNTEAFF.

The chain joins TRBV5-4 to TRBJ2-5, with TRBD1 matching 7 bases. This CDR3 region has 17 residues. Trimming cost V 4 bases and J 1 base; bases outside gene matches: 13. Germline V gene sequence: CDR1 SGHNT, CDR2 YYREEE (reference sequence). The CDR3 DNA reads as TGTGCCAGCAGCCCCCTGCATCACTCAGGGGGCCAAGAGACCCAGTACTTC. It specifies CASSPLHHSGGQETQYF.

The V call is TRBV28, the J call TRBJ1-2; TRBD1 matches 8 bases. Per the germline V gene, CDR1 is MDHEN and CDR2 is SYDVKM. There are 17 residues in the CDR3. J gave up 2 bases and V 5 bases, and 13 bases lay outside the gene matches. CDR3 sequence: CASSPQGVLLGNYGYTF. The CDR3 region has the DNA TGTGCCAGCAGTCCACAGGGGGTCCTACTGGGGAACTATGGCTACACCTTC.

V is TRBV30 and J is TRBJ2-1; D is uncertain. V was trimmed by 4 bases and J by 4 bases, leaving 5 bases between them. CDR3 length: 11 residues. Germline-derived CDR1 and CDR2 are GTSNPN and SVGIG (reference sequence). The chain's CDR3 is CAWIRYNEQFF. The CDR3 nucleotides are TGTGCCTGGATCAGGTACAATGAGCAGTTCTTC.

The chain carries TRBV6-5 and TRBJ1-1, with 9 bases fitting TRBD1. With 7 bases clipped from V and 6 bases from J, the junction kept 3 bases outside the gene matches. Germline V gives CDR1 MNHEY, CDR2 SVGAGI. The length of the CDR3 is 12 residues. CDR3 sequence (DNA): TGTGCCAGCATGGACAGGGGCCCTGAAGCTTTCTTT. It encodes CASMDRGPEAFF.

The chain couples TRBV7-9 to TRBJ2-1; 8 bases fit TRBD2. The germline V gene has CDR1 SEHNR and CDR2 FQNEAQ (reference sequence). V lost 1 base and J lost 7; bases outside the gene matches: 6. The CDR3 is made up of 15 amino acids. The CDR3 bases are TGTGCCAGCAGCTTAGTAACGGGAGGGCCAAATGAGCAGTTCTTC. Protein product: CASSLVTGGPNEQFF.

CDR3 nucleotides: TGTGCCTGGAGTGTCAACAGCTCACCCCTCCACTTT. Amino acids: CAWSVNSSPLHF. The genes are TRBV30 and TRBJ1-6; the D is unclear. The V end was cut by 0 bases, the J end by 10 bases, with 7 bases between. The germline V gene encodes CDR1 GTSNPN and CDR2 SVGIG (reference sequence). This CDR3 contains 12 residues.

The J gene is TRBJ1-4, the V gene TRBV25-1; 9 bases map to TRBD1. This CDR3 is 14 amino acids long. Germline CDR1 is MGHDK and CDR2 is SYGVNS. The ends lost 3 bases at V and 8 bases at J; junction bases unmatched: 4. In nucleotides, the CDR3 is TGTGCCAGCAGTGACGACAGGGGGGGGGAAAAACTGTTTTTT. Protein: CASSDDRGGEKLFF.

This chain uses TRBV28 with TRBJ2-5; maybe TRBD1 (6 bases). Trimming removed 6 bases from V and 6 bases from J, with 11 bases in between. The CDR3 has 12 residues. Germline V gene lookup returns CDR1 MDHEN and CDR2 SYDVKM. The CDR3, as DNA: TGTGCCAGCAGCGACAGGTTGAAGACCCAGTACTTC. Encoded protein: CASSDRLKTQYF.

The rearrangement joins TRBV2 to TRBJ2-5, with 12 bases fitting TRBD1. J lost 5 bases, V lost 7 bases, and 8 bases had no gene match. The CDR3 covers 15 residues. CDR1 is SNHLY, CDR2 FYNNEI, per germline. CDR3 in DNA: TGTGCCAGCATCCCGGGACAGGGGGCGGGGGAGACCCAGTACTTC. As protein: CASIPGQGAGETQYF.

The chain joins TRBV29-1 to TRBJ1-2, with a tentative D call TRBD1 (6 bases). The CDR3 runs 13 residues. The V gene lost 2 bases and the J gene lost 7 bases, with 14 bases spanning the gap. CDR1 SQVTM and CDR2 ANQGSEA come from the germline V gene. CDR3 loop: CSVETYEGVGYTF. The DNA for the CDR3 is TGCAGCGTTGAAACTTACGAGGGGGTTGGCTACACCTTC.

CDR3 DNA sequence: TGTGCCAGTAGTGGACAGGGCGGGAACACTGAAGCTTTCTTT. Its protein is CASSGQGGNTEAFF. The chain joins TRBV19 to TRBJ1-1; 8 nucleotides match TRBD1. The CDR3 runs to 14 residues. Germline V gene data show CDR1 as LNHDA and CDR2 as SQIVND (reference sequence). After removal of 5 bases from V and 1 base from J, the junction contained 3 bases not matched to a gene.

The chain is built from TRBV29-1 and TRBJ1-2; D unresolved. The CDR3 is 13 residues long. CDR1 and CDR2 from the germline V gene are SQVTM and ANQGSEA. V lost 0 bases to trimming and J lost 4 bases, with 9 bases between them. The CDR3: CSVEDGNSYGYTF. Written as DNA, the CDR3 is TGCAGCGTTGAAGATGGTAACAGCTATGGCTACACCTTC.

The chain uses TRBV6-4 and TRBJ1-2; a possible D gene is TRBD1 (5 bases). Germline CDR1 MRHNA, CDR2 SNTAGT. The CDR3 sequence is 15 residues long. The V gene lost 3 bases and the J gene lost 8 bases, with 19 bases spanning the gap. The CDR3 spells CASSEFAKGARGYTF. DNA for the CDR3: TGTGCCAGCAGTGAATTCGCGAAAGGGGCGAGGGGCTACACCTTC.